Here is one TCR beta chain with its context. The clone's antigen remains unknown. No per-base quality is available; no much larger clone lies one base away. These data come from a study of blood T cell repertoires in COVID-19 (dated by TCRdb to the early 2020s). Study-level background: Samples covering the acute and convalescent phases of COVID-19 were provided by collaborators in the United States, Italy and Spain. The repertoires were released in a freely available public database intended as a resource for research on the immune response to SARS-CoV-2. The material from the prospective study consisted of cDNA or gDNA derived from T cells, B-cell-depleted T cells, or PBMCs. A de-identified subject ID, COVID-19 status, age in years and sex were almost always included in the sample metadata. Where available, HLA class I and class II types were taken from metadata supplied by the sample provider and were not determined by assay-based typing. Samples were obtained from the ongoing ImmuneRACE study (first 160 participants) and from some 1,200 subjects provided by 6 global collaborators. Deeply sampled blood TCRbeta repertoires from subjects exposed to, actively infected with, or recovered from COVID-19 were included in the dataset.

V is cut back by 4 bases and J by 2 bases, with 0 bases in the junction unmatched. Reading from cysteine to phenylalanine, the CDR3 counts 14 amino acids. This entry keeps only the CDR3 DNA: 42 bases, framed from base 1. CDR1 and CDR2 are read off the germline V gene as SNHLY and FYNNEI. What the study reported, not specific to this receptor: The quantity of clinical and demographic metadata differed by source and by participant and was supplied without curation.

The immunoSEQ Assay, a bias-controlled multiplex PCR, was used to amplify TCRbeta CDR3 regions from genomic DNA. In the original analysis: Within the assay, amplification of reference gene primers was used to estimate how many nucleated cells each sample contained. Sequence reads were collapsed and filtered to measure the absolute abundance of every unique TCRbeta CDR3 rearrangement. For each sample, productive Simpson clonality was calculated by taking the square root of Simpson's diversity index across productive rearrangements. As stored in TCRdb, this immuneACCESS dataset retains in-frame rearrangements with V and J assigned. A fraction of the clones does not appear; measured against another copy, unresolved V genes explain less than half of the discrepancy, and the remainder lacks a known reason. V and J calls plus clone size are reproduced from that table; the DNA served to infer D and trimming. This sample holds about 190,000 clones; around nine tenths were observed only once. The ten top clones hold 5% to 8% of the sample.

Another Seattle source contributed samples from volunteer blood donors who had recovered from COVID-19. Whole blood was collected in K2EDTA tubes by collaborating institutions according to the institutions' own protocols. For TCRbeta analysis, collaborator samples were shipped as frozen whole blood, as isolated PBMCs, or as DNA extracted from either sample type. This TCR was recovered from a woman in her 40s who had recovered from COVID-19. The sequenced material came from peripheral blood. The sequence links TRBV2 to TRBJ2-5; 11 bases in the junction line up with TRBD2. The bases read TGTGCCAGCAGTGGACTAGCGGGGCAAGAGACCCAGTACTTC. This encodes CASSGLAGQETQYF.